This T cell receptor beta chain stems from a study of vaccination effects on CD4 cells after COVID-19. Turning to the study itself: As their vaccination, participants received two doses of either BNT162b2 or mRNA-1273. Findings and limits, study-wide: Of the vaccine-induced clones from healthy vaccinees, merely 1 of 255 recognized common cold coronaviruses as well. Researchers reported few convalescent patients and no early post-infection timepoints in the study.

A note on this clone: Its matching antigen is unknown.

Before sequencing, viral peptide pools were used by the ViraFEST assay to expand antigen-specific CD4+ T cells. CD4+ T cell isolation took place after less than 13 days of culture. Vaccinated participants had no history of SARS-CoV-2 infection and tested negative for nucleocapsid antibodies. The method was immunoSEQ multiplex PCR; TCRdb's version includes in-frame clones alone and lacks a portion of them. Of some 15,000 clones listed, approximately 82% were seen once; the top ten hold around 25%. This TCR came from a human donor who received a COVID-19 vaccine. The starting material was CD4+ T cells from PBMCs cultured with HCoV-229E spike peptides, obtained before COVID-19 vaccination.

DNA of the CDR3: TGTGCCAGCAGTGGGGGTGTCGGGGAAATGAACACTGAAGCTTTCTTT. This codes for CASSGGVGEMNTEAFF. The V call is TRBV2, the J call TRBJ1-1; no firm D call. Germline V gives CDR1 SNHLY, CDR2 FYNNEI. Trimming stripped 4 bases from V and 0 bases from J, with 15 bases between. CDR3 length: 16 amino acids.